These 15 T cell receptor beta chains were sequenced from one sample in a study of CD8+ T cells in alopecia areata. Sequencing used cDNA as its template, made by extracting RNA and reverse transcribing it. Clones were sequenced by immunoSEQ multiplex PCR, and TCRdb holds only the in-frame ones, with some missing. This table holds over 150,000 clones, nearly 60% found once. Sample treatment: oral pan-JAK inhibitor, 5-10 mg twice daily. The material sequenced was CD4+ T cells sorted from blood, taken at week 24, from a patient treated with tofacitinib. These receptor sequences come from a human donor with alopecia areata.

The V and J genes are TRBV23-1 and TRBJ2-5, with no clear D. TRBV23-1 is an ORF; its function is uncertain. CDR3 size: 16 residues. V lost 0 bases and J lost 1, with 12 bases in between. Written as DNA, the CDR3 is TGCGCCAGCAGTCAATCTGGTGGCCGGTCCCAAGAGACCCAGTACTTC. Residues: CASSQSGGRSQETQYF.

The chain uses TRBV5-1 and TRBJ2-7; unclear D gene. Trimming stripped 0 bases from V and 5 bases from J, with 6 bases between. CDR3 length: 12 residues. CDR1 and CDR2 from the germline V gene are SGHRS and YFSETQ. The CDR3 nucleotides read TGCGCCAGCAGCTTGGTTGCGGACGAGCAGTACTTC. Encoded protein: CASSLVADEQYF.

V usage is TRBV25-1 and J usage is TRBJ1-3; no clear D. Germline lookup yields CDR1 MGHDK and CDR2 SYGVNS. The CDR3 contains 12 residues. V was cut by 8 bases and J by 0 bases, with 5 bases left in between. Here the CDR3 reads CASLSSGNTIYF. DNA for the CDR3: TGTGCCAGCCTGAGCTCTGGAAACACCATATATTTT.

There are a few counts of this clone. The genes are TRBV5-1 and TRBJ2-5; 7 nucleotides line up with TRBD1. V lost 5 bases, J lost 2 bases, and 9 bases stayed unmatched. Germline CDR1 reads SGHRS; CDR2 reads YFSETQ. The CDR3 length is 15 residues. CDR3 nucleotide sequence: TGCGCCAGCAGGAGATTAGGGACAGCACAAGAGACCCAGTACTTC. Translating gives CASRRLGTAQETQYF.

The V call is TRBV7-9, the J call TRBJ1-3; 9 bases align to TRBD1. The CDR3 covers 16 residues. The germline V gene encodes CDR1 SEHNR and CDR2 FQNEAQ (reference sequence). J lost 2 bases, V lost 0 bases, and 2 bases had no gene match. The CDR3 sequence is CASSLADRGAGNTIYF. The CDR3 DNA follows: TGTGCCAGCAGCTTAGCGGACAGGGGCGCTGGAAACACCATATATTTT.

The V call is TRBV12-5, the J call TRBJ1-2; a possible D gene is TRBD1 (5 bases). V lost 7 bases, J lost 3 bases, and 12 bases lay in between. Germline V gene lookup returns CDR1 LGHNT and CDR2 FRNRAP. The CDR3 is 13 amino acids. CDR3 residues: CASAKGKDYGYTF. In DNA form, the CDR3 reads TGTGCTAGTGCAAAGGGGAAGGACTATGGCTACACCTTC.

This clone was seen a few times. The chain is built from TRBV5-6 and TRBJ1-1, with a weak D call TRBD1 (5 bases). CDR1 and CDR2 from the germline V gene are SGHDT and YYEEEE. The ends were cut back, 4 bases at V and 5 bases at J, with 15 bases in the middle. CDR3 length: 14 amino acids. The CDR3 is CASSRWAWGTEAFF. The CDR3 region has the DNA TGTGCCAGCAGCAGGTGGGCCTGGGGGACTGAAGCTTTCTTT.

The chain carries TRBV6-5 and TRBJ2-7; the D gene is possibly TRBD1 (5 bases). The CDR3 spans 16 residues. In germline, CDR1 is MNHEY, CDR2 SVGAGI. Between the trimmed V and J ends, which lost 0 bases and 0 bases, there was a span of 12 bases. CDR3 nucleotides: TGTGCCAGCAGTTACTCCAGCAGGGCCAGCTCCTACGAGCAGTACTTC. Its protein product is CASSYSSRASSYEQYF.

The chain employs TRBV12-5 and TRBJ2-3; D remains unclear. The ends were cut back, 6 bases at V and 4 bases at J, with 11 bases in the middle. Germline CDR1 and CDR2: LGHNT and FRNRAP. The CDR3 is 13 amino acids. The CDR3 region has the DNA TGTGCTAGTGGCATCTCCGAAGCAGATACGCAGTATTTT. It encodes CASGISEADTQYF.

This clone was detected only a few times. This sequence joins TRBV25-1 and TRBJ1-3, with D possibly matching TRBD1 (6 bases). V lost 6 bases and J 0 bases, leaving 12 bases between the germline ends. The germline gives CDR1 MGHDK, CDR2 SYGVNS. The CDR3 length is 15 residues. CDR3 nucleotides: TGTGCCAGCAGCAAAACAGGGAGCTCTGGAAACACCATATATTTT. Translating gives CASSKTGSSGNTIYF.

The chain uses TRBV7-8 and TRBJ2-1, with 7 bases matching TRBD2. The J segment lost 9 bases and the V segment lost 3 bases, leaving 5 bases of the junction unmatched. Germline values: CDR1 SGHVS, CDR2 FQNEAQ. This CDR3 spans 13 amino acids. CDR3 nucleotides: TGTGCCAGCAGCTTTTCGGGGGAGGGTGAGCAGTTCTTC. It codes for CASSFSGEGEQFF.

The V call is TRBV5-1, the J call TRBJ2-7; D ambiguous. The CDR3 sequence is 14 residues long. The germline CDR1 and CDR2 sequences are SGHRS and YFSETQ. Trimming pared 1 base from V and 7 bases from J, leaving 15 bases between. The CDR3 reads CASSLSRNRGEQYF. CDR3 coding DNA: TGCGCCAGCAGCTTGAGCCGGAACCGTGGGGAGCAGTACTTC.

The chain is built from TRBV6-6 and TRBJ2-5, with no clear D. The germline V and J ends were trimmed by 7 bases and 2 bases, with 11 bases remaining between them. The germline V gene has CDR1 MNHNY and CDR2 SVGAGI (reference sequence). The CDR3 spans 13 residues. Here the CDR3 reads CASTLQGQETQYF. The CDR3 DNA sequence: TGTGCCAGCACCCTACAAGGACAAGAGACCCAGTACTTC.

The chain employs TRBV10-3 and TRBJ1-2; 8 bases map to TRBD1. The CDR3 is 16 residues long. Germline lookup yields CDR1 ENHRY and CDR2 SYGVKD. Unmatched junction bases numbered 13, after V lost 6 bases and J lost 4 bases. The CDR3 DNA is TGTGCCATCAGCGGGGACAGGCCGGTAGACCTCTATGGCTACACCTTC. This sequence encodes CAISGDRPVDLYGYTF.

CDR3 nucleotide sequence: TGTGCCAGCAGCCAGGGACAGAAAGAGACCCAGTACTTC. Translating gives CASSQGQKETQYF. V is TRBV11-3 and J is TRBJ2-5, with 7 nucleotides matching TRBD1. The junction had 3 bases not matched to a gene; V was cut back by 5 bases and J by 3 bases. The CDR3 contains 13 residues. Germline CDR1 is SGHNT and CDR2 is YENEEA.